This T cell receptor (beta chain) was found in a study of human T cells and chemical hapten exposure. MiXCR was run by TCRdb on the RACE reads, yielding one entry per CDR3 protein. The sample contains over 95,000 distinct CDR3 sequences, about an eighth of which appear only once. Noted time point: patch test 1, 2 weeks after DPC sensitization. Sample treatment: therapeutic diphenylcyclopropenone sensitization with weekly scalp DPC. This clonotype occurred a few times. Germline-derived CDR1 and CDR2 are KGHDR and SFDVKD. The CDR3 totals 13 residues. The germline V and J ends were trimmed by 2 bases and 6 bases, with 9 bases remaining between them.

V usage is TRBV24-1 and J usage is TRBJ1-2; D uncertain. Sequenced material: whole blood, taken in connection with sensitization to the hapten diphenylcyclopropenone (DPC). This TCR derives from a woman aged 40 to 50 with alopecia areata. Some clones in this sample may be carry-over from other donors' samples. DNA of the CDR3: TGTGCCACCAGTGATTCCCGACACGATGGCTACACCTTC. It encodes CATSDSRHDGYTF.